These 20 T cell receptor beta chains came from one sample sequenced in a study of CD8 T cells in ankylosing spondylitis. Study-level results: Under 10 highly homologous variants formed a TCR beta motif that appeared characteristic of ankylosing spondylitis blood.

The antigens for these receptors are not known. TCRdb reanalysed the 5' RACE reads using MiXCR and keeps one entry per CDR3 protein. The sample yields 800,000 to 900,000 distinct CDR3 sequences, 12% seen once. Sequenced input: blood, either unsorted or a sorted T cell fraction (not recorded which). All receptors derive from a male donor with ankylosing spondylitis.

The CDR3 spells CASSHDQGTDTQYF. The CDR3, as DNA: TGCGCCAGCAGCCATGACCAGGGAACCGATACGCAGTATTTT. The V and J genes are TRBV4-3 and TRBJ2-3; a possible D gene is TRBD1 (5 bases). The CDR3 has 14 amino acids. Trimming shortened V by 3 bases and J by 6 bases, and 13 bases separated the two germline ends. Germline CDR1 LGHNA, CDR2 YSLEER.

Note on this clonotype: The junction and the germline gene differ at one end; a read error may be behind it. The chain employs TRBV7-7 and TRBJ2-5, with a weak D call TRBD2 (6 bases). This CDR3 spans 15 amino acids. Germline CDR1 and CDR2: SSHAT and FNYEAQ (reference sequence). The CDR3 is CASSLFQGGDETQYF. The CDR3 bases are TGTGCTAGCAGCTTATTCCAGGGAGGTGACGAGACCCAGTACTTC.

The chain has TRBV29-1 and TRBJ2-2; 11 bases line up with TRBD2. The CDR3 contains 16 residues. The V gene's germline CDR1 is SQVTM and CDR2 ANQGSEA. V shed 6 bases, J shed 4 bases, and the junction held 10 bases outside the gene matches. The CDR3 nucleotides read TGCAGCGTCGCTGGACTAGCGGGCCAAAGCACCGGGGAGCTGTTTTTT. Translation: CSVAGLAGQSTGELFF.

Ten or more counts support this clonotype. The V and J genes are TRBV29-1 and TRBJ2-1, with TRBD2 matching 10 bases. The CDR3 sequence is 12 residues long. Trimming took 7 bases from V and 3 from J; bases not matched to a gene: 0. Germline-derived CDR1 and CDR2 are SQVTM and ANQGSEA. In DNA form, the CDR3 reads TGCAGCGGGACTAGCGGCTACAATGAGCAGTTCTTC. Protein product: CSGTSGYNEQFF.

This clonotype was observed a handful of times. CDR3 residues: CASSLSGFGVNTEAFF. Written as DNA, the CDR3 is TGTGCCAGCAGTCTCTCGGGGTTCGGGGTGAACACTGAAGCTTTCTTT. The chain joins TRBV12-3 or TRBV12-4 to TRBJ1-1; D gene ambiguous. The CDR3 consists of 16 residues. V dropped 5 bases and J dropped 0 bases, with 16 bases sitting between them.

This clonotype was observed a handful of times. The chain carries TRBV7-2 and TRBJ2-5; TRBD1 is a possible D gene (6 bases). Germline loops: CDR1 SGHTA, CDR2 FQGNSA. This CDR3 has 15 residues. Trimming left V 5 bases short and J 0 bases short, with 13 bases between. CDR3 bases: TGTGCCAGCAGCCCACTAACAGGGTACCAAGAGACCCAGTACTTC. Translated, it gives CASSPLTGYQETQYF.

This clonotype came up a few times. The chain employs TRBV4-3 and TRBJ1-4; TRBD1 is a possible D gene (6 bases). CDR3 length: 14 residues. Germline V gene data show CDR1 as LGHNA and CDR2 as YSLEER. The V and J ends lost 4 bases and 7 bases respectively, with 13 bases between them. The CDR3 DNA reads as TGCGCCAGCAGCCTCACAGGGAGGGCTGAAAAACTGTTTTTT. It yields the protein CASSLTGRAEKLFF.

This clonotype has more than one count but fewer than ten. The chain is built from TRBV6-2 or TRBV6-3 and TRBJ2-7, with 9 bases fitting TRBD1. The J segment lost 3 bases and the V segment lost 2 bases, leaving 8 bases of the junction unmatched. The germline CDR1 and CDR2 sequences are MNHEY and SVGEGT. The CDR3 is 16 amino acids. The CDR3 loop reads CASSYRTGVSVYEQYF. In DNA form, the CDR3 reads TGTGCCAGCAGTTACCGGACAGGGGTATCCGTCTACGAGCAGTACTTC.

V and J are TRBV12-3 or TRBV12-4 and TRBJ1-3, with 8 bases aligning to TRBD1. This CDR3 contains 17 residues. After removal of 2 bases from V and 4 bases from J, the junction contained 10 bases not matched to a gene. The CDR3 sequence is CASSLIGQGYTGNTIYF. The DNA of the CDR3 is TGTGCCAGCAGTTTAATCGGACAGGGATATACCGGAAACACCATATATTTT.

The sample holds a few counts of this clonotype. V and J are TRBV28 and TRBJ2-7, with D perhaps TRBD1 or TRBD2 (5 bases each). V was pared by 4 bases and J by 1 base, with 11 bases between. The CDR3 has 14 residues. Germline lookup yields CDR1 MDHEN and CDR2 SYDVKM. The CDR3 DNA reads TGTGCCAGCAGTTGGGACGTCTCGTCCTACGAGCAGTACTTC. Amino acids: CASSWDVSSYEQYF.

The chain has TRBV15 and TRBJ1-1; D unclear. V lost 0 bases and J 6 bases, leaving 14 bases between the germline ends. The germline gives CDR1 LNHNV, CDR2 YYDKDF (reference sequence). CDR3 length equals 15 residues. In nucleotides, the CDR3 is TGTGCCACCAGCAGAGATCCCTATACTGACCCTGAAGCTTTCTTT. Translated: CATSRDPYTDPEAFF.

There are a few counts of this clonotype. The V gene is TRBV5-1, the J gene TRBJ2-2; D unclear. The CDR3 consists of 13 residues. Germline V gene data show CDR1 as SGHRS and CDR2 as YFSETQ. The germline V and J ends were trimmed by 4 bases and 3 bases, with 7 bases remaining between them. The CDR3: CASSHDYTGELFF. DNA of the CDR3: TGCGCCAGCAGCCATGATTACACCGGGGAGCTGTTTTTT.

This clonotype appeared a few times. The rearrangement joins TRBV20-1 to TRBJ2-3; D is possibly TRBD1 or TRBD2 (5 bases each). The CDR3 spans 13 residues. Germline CDR1 and CDR2: DFQATT and SNEGSKA (reference sequence). CDR3 bases: TGCAGCCGCCGCCGGGGCTTCGCAGATACGCAGTATTTT. This translates into CSRRRGFADTQYF.

This clonotype was detected only a few times. The rearrangement links TRBV20-1 to TRBJ2-3, with 9 bases fitting TRBD2. CDR1 is DFQATT, CDR2 SNEGSKA, per germline (reference sequence). The V and J ends lost 2 bases and 4 bases, in that order; junction bases with no gene match: 4. The CDR3 spans 14 residues. CDR3 in amino acids: CSARPGGGADTQYF. CDR3 bases: TGCAGTGCTAGACCGGGCGGGGGGGCAGATACGCAGTATTTT.

This clonotype has a handful of counts. The rearrangement uses TRBV20-1 and TRBJ1-1; D gene ambiguous. This CDR3 is 12 amino acids long. The germline V gene encodes CDR1 DFQATT and CDR2 SNEGSKA (reference sequence). In DNA, the CDR3 is TGCAGGGTAAGGATCTCGAACACTGAAGCTTTCTTT. Its protein product is CRVRISNTEAFF.

This clonotype was recorded a few times. This chain uses TRBV10-3 with TRBJ1-5, with TRBD1 matching 9 bases. The V segment lost 10 bases and the J segment 5 bases; nucleotides outside the gene matches: 6. Germline V lookup: CDR1 ENHRY, CDR2 SYGVKD. This CDR3 has 13 residues. The CDR3 sequence: CATGGQGDQPQHF. Here the CDR3 DNA reads TGTGCCACCGGGGGACAGGGCGATCAGCCCCAGCATTTT.

This clonotype was picked up a small number of times. DNA for the CDR3: TGTGCCAGTAGTACAGTCGGCGGCACCGGGGAGCTGTTTTTT. Its protein product is CASSTVGGTGELFF. This sequence joins TRBV19 and TRBJ2-2; D uncertain. This CDR3 region has 14 residues. Germline V gives CDR1 LNHDA, CDR2 SQIVND (reference sequence). V lost 4 bases and J 4 bases, leaving 10 bases between the germline ends. Drawing the rest from reference TRBV19 and TRBJ2-2, the complete variable domain is DGGITQSPKYLFRKEGQNVTLSCEQNLNHDAMYWYRQDPGQGLRLIYYSQIVNDFQKGDIAEGYSVSREKKESFPLTVTSAQKNPTAFYLCASSTVGGTGELFFGEGSRLTVL.

This clonotype has at least ten counts. This chain uses TRBV20-1 with TRBJ2-7; 7 bases match TRBD1. V was pared by 3 bases and J by 3 bases, with 5 bases of the junction left unmatched. The CDR3 consists of 13 residues. CDR1 DFQATT and CDR2 SNEGSKA come from the germline V gene (reference sequence). Here the CDR3 reads CSASRAGGYEQYF. The DNA of the CDR3 is TGCAGTGCTAGCCGGGCAGGGGGCTACGAGCAGTACTTC.

V usage is TRBV20-1 and J usage is TRBJ2-1, with a weak D call TRBD2 (6 bases). Deletions cut 0 bases from V and 6 bases from J, with 21 bases between. This CDR3 region has 17 residues. Germline CDR1 reads DFQATT; CDR2 reads SNEGSKA (reference sequence). CDR3 sequence reads: CSARDLLTRTGGNEQFF. Written as DNA, the CDR3 is TGCAGTGCTAGAGACTTACTTACCAGAACCGGGGGCAATGAGCAGTTCTTC.

This chain uses TRBV12-3 or TRBV12-4 with TRBJ2-2; D unclear. The CDR3 is 15 residues long. The ends were cut back, 3 bases at V and 2 bases at J, with 10 bases in the middle. The DNA of the CDR3 is TGTGCCAGCAGTTTGAATCGACCTAACACCGGGGAGCTGTTTTTT. This sequence encodes CASSLNRPNTGELFF.